These T cell receptor beta chains were read from a single sample in a study of regulatory T cells in long-lasting Graves disease. TCRdb used MiXCR to reprocess the multiplex PCR reads, holding one entry per CDR3 protein. The table records around 400,000 distinct CDR3 sequences, 23% of them present only once. Specimen: peripheral blood mononuclear cells (PBMCs), collected when the disease was refractory, from a patient treated with antithyroid drugs. The receptors derive from a woman in her thirties or forties with Graves disease. CDR3s include the opening cysteine and the closing phenylalanine or tryptophan. D genes are given only for firm matches. Some rows mark clone size as missing; the rest say once, few, many or name a class of expanded clone.

d_call	j_call	clone_size	v_call	cdr3_nt	cdr3_aa
-	TRBJ1-5	many	TRBV25-1	TGTGCCAGCAGTGAGGGGGGGGGTCGCCCCAATCAGCCCCAGCATTTT	CASSEGGGRPNQPQHF
-	TRBJ1-1	many	TRBV27	TGTGCCAGCAGTCTAACGACAGCCAGTGAAGCTTTCTTT	CASSLTTASEAFF
-	TRBJ1-4	-	TRBV5-1	TGCGCCAGCAGCTTGGGGGGCCGCGGCAATGAAAAACTGTTTTTT	CASSLGGRGNEKLFF
-	TRBJ1-1	many	TRBV7-8	TGTGCCAGCAGCTTAGGGAAGGCACCAGAAGCTTTCTTT	CASSLGKAPEAFF
-	TRBJ2-4	few	TRBV3-1	TGTGCCAGCAGCCAAGATGGACAGCTTAAAAACATTCAGTACTTC	CASSQDGQLKNIQYF
-	TRBJ2-7	-	TRBV30	TGTGCCTGGAGTGTCCCCGTGCCATCCTACTCCTACGAGCAGTACTTC	CAWSVPVPSYSYEQYF
-	TRBJ2-5	many	TRBV2	TGTGCCAGCAGTCCGGGACGGGCCACTGTGGTCCAAGAGACCCAGTACTTC	CASSPGRATVVQETQYF
-	TRBJ1-1	many	TRBV12-3/TRBV12-4	TGTGCCAGCAGTAAACAGGGACTTCACACTGAAGCTTTCTTT	CASSKQGLHTEAFF
-	TRBJ1-2	many	TRBV6-1	TGTGCCAGCAGTCTGGACAGTCGCTTTGGCTACACCTTC	CASSLDSRFGYTF
-	TRBJ2-7	many	TRBV12-3/TRBV12-4	TGTGCCAGCAGTTTAGCGAAAGGATATGAGCAGTACTTC	CASSLAKGYEQYF
-	TRBJ2-7	many	TRBV11-1	TGTGCCAGCAGCCTGGATTCCTCAATCACATTTTACGAGCAGTACTTC	CASSLDSSITFYEQYF
-	TRBJ2-7	many	TRBV12-3/TRBV12-4	TGTGCCAGCAGTCTCGGTACAGGGAGGTACGAGCAGTACTTC	CASSLGTGRYEQYF
TRBD2	TRBJ2-1	few	TRBV2	TGTGCCAGCATAGGGTTGGGACTAGCGGGGTCCAATGAGCAGTTCTTC	CASIGLGLAGSNEQFF
TRBD1	TRBJ1-2	-	TRBV12-3/TRBV12-4	TGTGCCAGCAGTCTGACAGGGTCCAAGGGTGTGTATGGCTACACCTTC	CASSLTGSKGVYGYTF
TRBD1	TRBJ1-4	few	TRBV20-1	TGCAGTGCTAGAGATCTAAGGGACAGGGGAGGTCTTAATGAAAAACTGTTTTTT	CSARDLRDRGGLNEKLFF
-	TRBJ2-5	many	TRBV12-3/TRBV12-4	TGTGCCAGCAGTTTAATCGGGCAGAGGACCCAGTACTTC	CASSLIGQRTQYF
-	TRBJ2-7	many	TRBV11-2	TGTGCCAGCAGCTTAGAGTCTGGGATCGAGCAGTACTTC	CASSLESGIEQYF
TRBD2	TRBJ2-1	-	TRBV6-2/TRBV6-3	TGTGCCAGCAGTTATCTAACCGGGACTACCGTCTACAATGAGCAGTTCTTC	CASSYLTGTTVYNEQFF
-	TRBJ1-2	-	TRBV28	TGTGCCAGCAGCACCCCCTATGGCTACACCTTC	CASSTPYGYTF
-	TRBJ2-1	-	TRBV6-1	TGTGCCAGCAATTGGTACGGGAACTCCTACAATGAGCAGTTCTTC	CASNWYGNSYNEQFF
TRBD2	TRBJ2-7	-	TRBV20-1	TGCAGTGCTTTTGCTAGCGGGGATGCCTCCTACGAGCAGTACTTC	CSAFASGDASYEQYF
-	TRBJ2-5	many	TRBV4-1	TGCGCCAGCAGCCAAGACCCTGGAACGCCAGAGACCCAGTACTTC	CASSQDPGTPETQYF
TRBD2	TRBJ2-7	-	TRBV7-2	TGTGCCAGCAGCCAACGTCGAGCGGGAGGCCCCTACGAGCAGTACTTC	CASSQRRAGGPYEQYF
TRBD1	TRBJ1-1	many	TRBV14	TGTGCCAGCAGCCCCACACATTGGACAGGTGATATTGAAGCTTTCTTT	CASSPTHWTGDIEAFF
TRBD1	TRBJ1-2	-	TRBV2	TGTGCCAGCAGTGACCTGGGACAGGGGACCTATGGCCACACCTTC	CASSDLGQGTYGHTF
-	TRBJ2-1	few	TRBV20-1	TGCAGTGCTAGAGAGGGCCACAATGAGCAGTTCTTC	CSAREGHNEQFF
TRBD2	TRBJ2-5	many	TRBV29-1	TGCAGCGTTGAATCCGGCGGGGGGGAGACCCAGTACTTC	CSVESGGGETQYF
-	TRBJ2-7	many	TRBV15	TGTGCCACCAGTACTGGACGGGGACTCTACGAGCAGTACTTC	CATSTGRGLYEQYF
-	TRBJ2-3	-	TRBV2	TGTGCCAGCAGTGAAGCCGAAATACTAGATACGCAGTATTTT	CASSEAEILDTQYF
-	TRBJ1-5	-	TRBV10-3	TGTGCCAGCAGTTACACCAACTTGAGGGCTCAGAATCAGCCCCAGCATTTT	CASSYTNLRAQNQPQHF
-	TRBJ2-7	many	TRBV28	TGTGCCAGCAGCGGCCCGCCAAACTACGAGCAGTACTTC	CASSGPPNYEQYF
TRBD2	TRBJ2-2	many	TRBV12-3/TRBV12-4	TGTGCCAGCAGTTTCTCCGGGACTTTTAGCGGGAGGAACACCGGGGAGCTGTTTTTT	CASSFSGTFSGRNTGELFF
-	TRBJ2-7	many	TRBV28	TGTGCCAGCAGTTTATCCTACTCTCCCCAGACGGGGGAGCAGTACTTC	CASSLSYSPQTGEQYF
TRBD1	TRBJ1-6	-	TRBV7-9	TGTGCCAGCAGCTCGGACAGGGATTCACCCCTCCACTTT	CASSSDRDSPLHF
-	TRBJ2-5	many	TRBV7-9	TGTGCCAGCAGCCTGTACGGTGGAGGGCCCGAGACCCAGTACTTC	CASSLYGGGPETQYF
TRBD2	TRBJ2-7	many	TRBV7-8	TGTGCCAGCAGCTCATTAGCGGGAGGTGGCTACGAGCAGTACTTC	CASSSLAGGGYEQYF
-	TRBJ2-7	many	TRBV28	TGTGCCAGCAGTTTAGGCCAGCTTACAGCTCACTCCTACGAGCAGTACTTC	CASSLGQLTAHSYEQYF
-	TRBJ2-7	many	TRBV12-3/TRBV12-4	TGTGCCAGCAGTTTATGGTCGCGTGAGACTTACGAGCAGTACTTC	CASSLWSRETYEQYF
TRBD2	TRBJ2-3	-	TRBV29-1	TGCAGCGTTGACAAGCGGGAGGGCACAGATACGCAGTATTTT	CSVDKREGTDTQYF
TRBD2	TRBJ2-7	-	TRBV20-1	TGCAGTGCTAGAGGCCTAGCGGGGGAGCAGTACTTC	CSARGLAGEQYF
-	TRBJ1-5	many	TRBV7-2	TGTGCCAGCAGCCCCGGGACCGAGGCTTTTCCGCCCCAGCATTTT	CASSPGTEAFPPQHF
TRBD1	TRBJ1-1	many	TRBV20-1	TGCAGTGCTAACCAATGGACAGGGCCTGAAGCTTTCTTT	CSANQWTGPEAFF
-	TRBJ2-1	-	TRBV28	TGTGCCAGCAGTTTATGGGGGGCGGGTGGTAGGCGTGAGCAGTTCTTC	CASSLWGAGGRREQFF
-	TRBJ2-2	many	TRBV28	TGTGCCAGCAGTTTATCGGCGCGGCCCCTATCTGGGGGGGAGCTGTTTTTT	CASSLSARPLSGGELFF
-	TRBJ1-6	many	TRBV6-5	TGTGCCAGCAGTTACGAGGGAAATTCACCCCTCCACTTT	CASSYEGNSPLHF
TRBD1	TRBJ2-7	-	TRBV27	TGTGCCAGCAGCTTCGGGACAGAACCATACTACGAGCAGTACTTC	CASSFGTEPYYEQYF
TRBD1	TRBJ1-2	many	TRBV27	TGTGCCAGCAGTTTAGACCCTATCAAACCGGGACAGCCTGGCTACACCTTC	CASSLDPIKPGQPGYTF
-	TRBJ1-6	-	TRBV28	TGTGCCAGCAGTGCCCTACAGGGAGACAATTCACCCCTCCACTTT	CASSALQGDNSPLHF
TRBD2	TRBJ2-2	-	TRBV9	TGTGCCAGCAGCGGTAGCGGGAGGAGCACCGGGGAGCTGTTTTTT	CASSGSGRSTGELFF
-	TRBJ1-1	-	TRBV5-1	TGCGCCAGCAGCTCACGAACCGGGACATCCACTGAAGCTTTCTTT	CASSSRTGTSTEAFF
-	TRBJ2-3	few	TRBV5-1	TGCGCCAGCAGCTTGGATTCGTCGCGGGGAGATACGCAGTATTTT	CASSLDSSRGDTQYF
-	TRBJ1-6	many	TRBV28	TGTGCCAGCAGTTTAGCGGCAATAAAGATGAGGGGTTCACCCCTCCACTTT	CASSLAAIKMRGSPLHF
-	TRBJ1-1	few	TRBV20-1	TGCAGTGCTAGAGATCGGGCAGGGTGGGTCACTGAAGCTTTCTTT	CSARDRAGWVTEAFF
-	TRBJ2-5	-	TRBV14	TGTGCCAGCAGCCAAGCCAGGCTGGGGCAAGAGACCCAGTACTTC	CASSQARLGQETQYF
-	TRBJ2-5	-	TRBV5-1	TGCGCCAGCAGCCAAATTACGCCACAAGAGACCCAGTACTTC	CASSQITPQETQYF
TRBD1	TRBJ1-2	-	TRBV5-1	TGCGCCAGCAGCACCCCGGGACAGGTGGGGAATGGCTACACCTTC	CASSTPGQVGNGYTF
-	TRBJ2-2	many	TRBV2	TGTGCCAGCAGTCCTACTACCCGGGAGCTGTTTTTT	CASSPTTRELFF
TRBD2	TRBJ2-5	many	TRBV27	TGTGCCAGCAGGGCGGGAGAAAGGGAGACCCAGTACTTC	CASRAGERETQYF
-	TRBJ2-3	few	TRBV11-3	TGTGCCAGCAGCTTAGGAATGGGCGGAGATACGCAGTATTTT	CASSLGMGGDTQYF
TRBD1	TRBJ1-2	-	TRBV5-4	TGTGCCAGCAGCTTGGGGACAGGGGAAGGATATGGCTACACCTTC	CASSLGTGEGYGYTF